These 2 T cell receptor beta chains came from one sample sequenced in a study of CD8 T cells in ankylosing spondylitis. Study-level points and caveats: Apparently characteristic of ankylosing spondylitis blood was a TCR beta motif (eight highly homologous variants).

TCRdb reanalysed the 5' RACE reads using MiXCR and keeps one entry per CDR3 protein. The sample contains just under 550,000 distinct CDR3 sequences, about 13% of which appear only once. Their specific antigens are unknown. Sequenced: blood, either unsorted or a sorted T cell fraction (not recorded which). These TCRs come from a male donor with ankylosing spondylitis.

The table lists this clonotype with many counts. The J gene is TRBJ1-2, the V gene TRBV7-8; D unresolved. Trimming left V 1 base short and J 3 bases short, with 12 bases between. The CDR3 contains 15 residues. In germline, CDR1 is SGHVS, CDR2 FQNEAQ. The CDR3 bases are TGTGCCAGCAGCTTAGGTCAGCCCCTCTACTATGGCTACACCTTC. This codes for CASSLGQPLYYGYTF.

The table lists this clonotype with a few counts. The rearrangement links TRBV20-1 to TRBJ2-1; D not certain. The CDR3 loop spans 11 amino acids. Trimming pared 6 bases from V and 5 bases from J, leaving 8 bases between. Germline CDR1 is DFQATT and CDR2 is SNEGSKA (reference sequence). CDR3 amino acids: CSAHYNNEQFF. For the CDR3, the DNA is TGCAGTGCCCACTACAACAATGAGCAGTTCTTC.